This TCR beta chain was obtained from a study of blood T cell repertoires in COVID-19. Study summary: Spain, Italy and the United States supplied samples that represented acute and convalescent COVID-19. Sample material is recorded as cDNA or gDNA derived from T cells, B-cell-depleted T cells, or PBMCs.

Original processing notes: From reference gene primer amplification, estimates of nucleated cell counts were derived. Some clones are missing from TCRdb's copy, which holds only in-frame ones; the method was immunoSEQ multiplex PCR. The V and J calls and the clone size are those of that table, but D and trimming were determined from the DNA. The table lists 200,000 to 250,000 clones, 82% of them singletons. CDR1 is KGHDR, CDR2 SFDVKD, per germline. The CDR3 loop spans 15 amino acids. V lost 2 bases to trimming and J lost 8 bases, with 17 bases between them. The specimen was peripheral blood. The V call is TRBV24-1, the J call TRBJ1-2, with D maybe TRBD1 (5 bases). The clonotype originates from a woman between 70 and 85 years old with acute or convalescent COVID-19. This CDR3 is CATSDSTTGLGGYTF. The CDR3 nucleotides read TGTGCCACCAGTGATTCTACTACAGGCCTAGGAGGCTACACCTTC.